This T cell receptor beta chain was recovered during a study of blood T cells in healthy people across ages. Study-wide results and caveats: Possibly confounding the expanded clonotype changes was the fact that donor CMV status was unknown.

Concerning this clonotype: Its specificity is unknown.

V dropped 0 bases and J dropped 3 bases, with 7 bases sitting between them. Germline V gene data show CDR1 as SGHDT and CDR2 as YYEEEE. The CDR3 length is 14 residues. At least 6 million PBMCs were isolated per sample. For the second PCR, which ran for about 6 to 11 cycles, a sample-barcoded 5' primer and a J-beta primer mix were used. TCRdb re-called the 5' RACE reads with MiXCR, one entry per CDR3 protein. Of hundreds of thousands of distinct CDR3 sequences listed, about 32% are singletons. This TCR was sampled from a woman of 80 years or more in good health. The sequenced sample was blood. The chain combines TRBV5-6 with TRBJ1-5, with a weak D call TRBD1 (5 bases). The CDR3 DNA sequence: TGTGCCAGCAGCTTGGTACAGGACAATCAGCCCCAGCATTTT. This encodes CASSLVQDNQPQHF.